One and the same sample provided the 20 T cell receptor beta chains below, sequenced in a study of cytomegalovirus exposure and HLA in healthy donors. Primers: 60 Vbeta forward and 13 Jbeta reverse. Libraries were prepared by immunoSEQ multiplex PCR; TCRdb keeps only in-frame clonotypes and omits some of them. The table shows about 210,000 clones, with 82% occurring only once. The sample comprised PBMCs. The receptors derive from a man between 40 and 49 years old in good health and CMV-seropositive.

V usage is TRBV5-1 and J usage is TRBJ1-1; no reliable D call. CDR1 and CDR2 from the germline V gene are SGHRS and YFSETQ. With 3 bases removed from V and 2 bases from J, the gap between germline ends came to 11 bases. The CDR3 is made up of 14 amino acids. This chain's CDR3 is CASSYGGGNTEAFF. CDR3 in DNA: TGCGCCAGCAGCTACGGAGGAGGAAACACTGAAGCTTTCTTT.

The rearrangement uses TRBV9 and TRBJ1-1; D uncertain. The CDR3 length is 14 residues. Germline assignment: CDR1 SGDLS and CDR2 YYNGEE. The V gene lost 0 bases and the J gene lost 0 bases, with 6 bases spanning the gap. The CDR3 coding sequence is TGTGCCAGCAGCGTAGATTCGGTGAACACTGAAGCTTTCTTT. Translated: CASSVDSVNTEAFF.

This chain links TRBV2 with TRBJ1-3; the match to TRBD1 covers 7 bases. V shed 2 bases, J shed 11 bases, and the junction held 6 bases outside the gene matches. CDR3 length equals 13 residues. CDR1 and CDR2 from the germline V gene are SNHLY and FYNNEI. CDR3 sequence: CASSESNRGPIYF. Written as DNA, the CDR3 is TGTGCCAGCAGTGAATCGAACAGGGGCCCCATATATTTT.

The chain recombines TRBV27 with TRBJ1-5; no firm D call. The CDR3 length is 13 residues. Trimming shortened V by 5 bases and J by 6 bases, and 11 bases separated the two germline ends. CDR1 and CDR2 (germline): MNHEY, SMNVEV (reference sequence). CDR3 residues: CASSPEVSQPQHF. The CDR3 bases are TGTGCCAGCAGTCCGGAGGTTTCTCAGCCCCAGCATTTT.

The CDR3 spells CASSSGRDNRQHF. The CDR3 DNA follows: TGTGCCAGCAGCTCCGGACGGGACAATCGCCAGCATTTT. The rearrangement uses TRBV7-9 and TRBJ1-5; D is possibly TRBD1 (6 bases). This CDR3 contains 13 residues. CDR1 is SEHNR, CDR2 FQNEAQ, per germline (reference sequence). V was cut by 4 bases and J by 12 bases, with 16 bases left in between.

CDR3 bases: TGTGCCAGCAGCCAAGTCCCAGGGGGCGAGACCCAGTACTTC. Its translation: CASSQVPGGETQYF. V usage is TRBV14 and J usage is TRBJ2-5; 8 positions match TRBD1. CDR3 length: 14 residues. Trimming at V came to 1 base and at J to 5 bases, leaving 3 bases not matched to a gene. Germline lookup yields CDR1 SGHDN and CDR2 FVKESK.

This clone appeared once. The chain carries TRBV5-1 and TRBJ2-1, with 9 nucleotides matching TRBD2. CDR3 length: 15 amino acids. Germline values: CDR1 SGHRS, CDR2 YFSETQ. The V segment lost 4 bases and the J segment 5 bases; nucleotides outside the gene matches: 7. DNA of the CDR3: TGCGCCAGCAGCCCTAGCGGGAACCTCGACAATGAGCAGTTCTTC. It encodes CASSPSGNLDNEQFF.

This clone was seen only once. This chain connects TRBV5-6 to TRBJ2-4; a possible D gene is TRBD1 (6 bases). This CDR3 has 16 residues. Trimming took off 2 bases at V and 0 bases at J, with 12 bases between the two ends. Per the germline V gene, CDR1 is SGHDT and CDR2 is YYEEEE. CDR3 amino acids: CASSLWTAIAKNIQYF. CDR3 bases: TGTGCCAGCAGCTTATGGACAGCTATAGCCAAAAACATTCAGTACTTC.

CDR3 nucleotides: TGTGCCAGCACCCCTATAGCGGGAGTTGACAATGAGCAGTTCTTC. It is translated as CASTPIAGVDNEQFF. This chain links TRBV5-6 with TRBJ2-1; 9 bases map to TRBD2. The trim removed 6 bases at V and 5 bases at J, leaving 9 bases unmatched. This CDR3 comprises 15 residues. Germline CDR1 reads SGHDT; CDR2 reads YYEEEE. Combining the CDR3 with reference TRBV5-6 and TRBJ2-1 gives the whole variable domain DAGVTQSPTHLIKTRGQQVTLRCSPKSGHDTVSWYQQALGQGPQFIFQYYEEEERQRGNFPDRFSGHQFPNYSSELNVNALLLGDSALYLCASTPIAGVDNEQFFGPGTRLTVL.

The V gene is TRBV4-1, the J gene TRBJ2-3; 11 bases fit TRBD2. V gave up 0 bases and J gave up 5 bases; unmatched junction bases: 16. In germline, CDR1 is MGHRA, CDR2 YSYEKL. The CDR3 is 20 amino acids. CDR3 DNA: TGCGCCAGCAGCCAAGATTCAAGGAAACGCCTAGCGGGAGGCATAGATACGCAGTATTTT. The encoded protein is CASSQDSRKRLAGGIDTQYF.

This chain uses TRBV9 with TRBJ1-3; maybe TRBD1 (5 bases). Germline V gene data show CDR1 as SGDLS and CDR2 as YYNGEE. V was clipped by 3 bases and J by 0 bases, with 19 bases between them. CDR3 length: 18 amino acids. In nucleotides, the CDR3 is TGTGCCAGCAGCGAGGGGTGGAGGGGTGGAAACTCTGGAAACACCATATATTTT. Encoded protein: CASSEGWRGGNSGNTIYF.

The chain employs TRBV2 and TRBJ2-3, with TRBD2 as a possible D gene (6 bases). V was cut by 6 bases and J by 5 bases, with 12 bases left in between. The CDR3 is 13 amino acids. In germline, CDR1 is SNHLY, CDR2 FYNNEI. The CDR3 loop reads CASRGGLQDTQYF. For the CDR3, the DNA is TGTGCCAGCAGGGGAGGACTACAAGATACGCAGTATTTT.

V is TRBV5-1 and J is TRBJ2-1; 8 bases match TRBD1. The CDR3 covers 15 residues. The trim removed 0 bases at V and 5 bases at J, leaving 4 bases unmatched. Germline assignment: CDR1 SGHRS and CDR2 YFSETQ. The CDR3 is CASSLVQGANNEQFF. CDR3 coding DNA: TGCGCCAGCAGCTTGGTGCAGGGGGCGAACAATGAGCAGTTCTTC.

Remarks on this clone: Distinct nucleotide sequences in the sample also encode this CDR3. The V call is TRBV6-5, the J call TRBJ1-5; weak D call: TRBD1 (6 bases). Germline assignment: CDR1 MNHEY and CDR2 SVGAGI. The CDR3 covers 15 residues. V gave up 2 bases and J gave up 0 bases, with 8 bases separating them. The chain's CDR3 is CASSYGQNSNQPQHF. The CDR3, as DNA: TGTGCCAGCAGTTACGGACAGAATAGCAATCAGCCCCAGCATTTT.

The chain is built from TRBV5-6 and TRBJ1-2; 9 bases line up with TRBD1. Germline V gene sequence: CDR1 SGHDT, CDR2 YYEEEE. Germline trimming cut 4 bases from V and 4 bases from J; bases unmatched to any gene: 5. There are 14 residues in the CDR3. CDR3 loop: CASSEGTGIYGYTF. The CDR3 DNA follows: TGTGCCAGCAGCGAAGGGACAGGGATCTATGGCTACACCTTC.

V is TRBV27 and J is TRBJ2-7, with D perhaps TRBD1 (6 bases). Looked up from germline, CDR1 is MNHEY and CDR2 is SMNVEV (reference sequence). The CDR3 has 14 amino acids. V was shortened by 3 bases and J by 7 bases, with 16 bases between the two germline ends. CDR3 in amino acids: CASSFRNRALEQYF. CDR3 coding DNA: TGTGCCAGCAGTTTTAGAAACAGGGCGCTAGAGCAGTACTTC.

This clone has a single count. The CDR3 DNA reads TGTGCCAGCAGTTTTGTGGGCAGGTCGTATGGCTACACCTTC. It encodes CASSFVGRSYGYTF. This chain joins TRBV6-5 and TRBJ1-2; D is undetermined. Germline-derived CDR1 and CDR2 are MNHEY and SVGAGI. The CDR3 runs 14 residues. Trimming left V 4 bases short and J 5 bases short, with 14 bases between.

In this sample, this clone turned up a few times. The rearrangement joins TRBV5-1 to TRBJ2-7, with 8 bases lining up with TRBD2. The CDR3 totals 15 residues. Per the germline V gene, CDR1 is SGHRS and CDR2 is YFSETQ. Trimming removed 0 bases from V and 3 bases from J; junction bases left unmatched: 5. CDR3 bases: TGCGCCAGCAGCTTGGCCGGGGGGGCTTTCTACGAGCAGTACGTC. It is translated as CASSLAGGAFYEQYV.

The chain joins TRBV11-2 to TRBJ2-5; D remains unclear. Trimming took 3 bases from V and 6 from J, leaving 5 bases between them. This CDR3 contains 11 residues. Germline assignment: CDR1 SGHAT and CDR2 FQNNGV. The CDR3 reads CASSLLKTQYF. Here the CDR3 DNA reads TGTGCCAGCAGCTTGCTAAAGACCCAGTACTTC.

The chain is built from TRBV19 and TRBJ2-5; 13 bases are shared with TRBD2. The germline V gene has CDR1 LNHDA and CDR2 SQIVND (reference sequence). V lost 5 bases to trimming and J lost 2 bases; unmatched junction nucleotides: 8. This CDR3 is 17 amino acids long. This CDR3 reads CASSLGLAGELQETQYF. As DNA, the CDR3 is TGTGCCAGTAGTCTCGGACTAGCGGGAGAGCTGCAAGAGACCCAGTACTTC.